The 15 T cell receptor beta chains given below trace back to one sample, sequenced in a study of cytomegalovirus exposure and HLA in healthy donors. This PCR relied on a set of 60 Vbeta primers and 13 Jbeta primers. The assay was immunoSEQ multiplex PCR, and TCRdb's table has in-frame clones only and misses some. The sample lists fewer than 200,000 clones, about 72% occurring once. What was sequenced was PBMCs. All receptors come from a girl aged 10-17 years in good health and CMV-seronegative.

The rearrangement uses TRBV29-1 and TRBJ1-2, with 11 bases identical to TRBD1. V shed 4 bases, J shed 2 bases, and the junction held 3 bases outside the gene matches. CDR3 length: 14 residues. The V gene's germline CDR1 is SQVTM and CDR2 ANQGSEA. This chain's CDR3 is CSVAGQGVNYGYTF. CDR3 nucleotides: TGCAGCGTTGCGGGACAGGGGGTGAACTATGGCTACACCTTC.

The sample holds one count of this clone. The chain is built from TRBV5-1 and TRBJ2-5; 7 nucleotides align to TRBD2. The CDR3 consists of 17 residues. Germline-derived CDR1 and CDR2 are SGHRS and YFSETQ. J gave up 5 bases and V 0 bases, and 13 bases lay outside the gene matches. CDR3 sequence: CASSLGFPSGSRETQYF. DNA of the CDR3: TGCGCCAGCAGCTTGGGGTTTCCTAGCGGATCTCGGGAGACCCAGTACTTC.

The V and J genes are TRBV7-3 and TRBJ2-1; possibly TRBD1 for D (5 bases). This CDR3 has 12 amino acids. The ends were cut back, 3 bases at V and 6 bases at J, with 6 bases in the middle. CDR1 and CDR2 (germline): SGHTA, FQGTGA. CDR3 in amino acids: CASSFDSNEQFF. The CDR3 DNA is TGTGCCAGCAGCTTTGACAGCAATGAGCAGTTCTTC.

This chain joins TRBV30 and TRBJ2-2; D might be TRBD2 (5 bases). The CDR3 runs to 16 residues. Per the germline V gene, CDR1 is GTSNPN and CDR2 is SVGIG (reference sequence). V dropped 2 bases and J dropped 3 bases, with 16 bases sitting between them. DNA of the CDR3: TGTGCCTGGAGTATCACCGACCGGGGTTACACCGGGGAGCTGTTTTTT. Its translation: CAWSITDRGYTGELFF.

The chain employs TRBV27 and TRBJ2-1; 10 nucleotides line up with TRBD1. After removal of 8 bases from V and 1 base from J, the junction contained 5 bases not matched to a gene. Germline values: CDR1 MNHEY, CDR2 SMNVEV (reference sequence). The CDR3 has 15 amino acids. The CDR3 DNA reads as TGTGCCAGCCGCAGGGACAGGGGTTCCTACAATGAGCAGTTCTTC. Encoded protein: CASRRDRGSYNEQFF.

The chain carries TRBV6-5 and TRBJ1-1; D is perhaps TRBD1 (6 bases). Germline V gene sequence: CDR1 MNHEY, CDR2 SVGAGI. V was clipped by 10 bases and J by 3 bases, with 15 bases between them. CDR3 size: 13 residues. The CDR3 DNA reads TGTGCCACCACCACATGGGGGCACACTGAAGCTTTCTTT. This encodes CATTTWGHTEAFF.

The chain couples TRBV29-1 to TRBJ1-1, with D possibly matching TRBD1 (6 bases). This CDR3 comprises 13 residues. Germline-derived CDR1 and CDR2 are SQVTM and ANQGSEA. V dropped 1 base and J dropped 0 bases, with 6 bases sitting between them. CDR3 DNA: TGCAGCGTTGAAGGGGACATGAACACTGAAGCTTTCTTT. This sequence encodes CSVEGDMNTEAFF.

The rearrangement links TRBV27 to TRBJ1-6; TRBD1 aligns across 8 bases. Trimming cost V 5 bases and J 7 bases; bases outside gene matches: 10. Germline values: CDR1 MNHEY, CDR2 SMNVEV (reference sequence). CDR3 length equals 16 residues. CDR3 in amino acids: CASSPLTGVLNSPLHF. CDR3 nucleotide sequence: TGTGCCAGCAGTCCCCTGACAGGGGTCTTGAATTCACCCCTCCACTTT.

This clone was seen once. This chain connects TRBV9 to TRBJ2-5; tentative D call: TRBD1 (6 bases). The J call may be wrong; the DNA end is better matched by TRBJ2-7. The CDR3 extends over 14 amino acids. Germline-derived CDR1 and CDR2 are SGDLS and YYNGEE. DNA for the CDR3: TGTGCCAGCAGCGTAGGGGCAGGGGCCTACGAGCAGTACTTC. Translated, it gives CASSVGAGAYEQYF.

There are many counts of this clone. The rearrangement uses TRBV10-2 and TRBJ2-7; 9 nucleotides align to TRBD1. The V gene's germline CDR1 is WSHSY and CDR2 SAAADI. The CDR3 length is 14 residues. The ends lost 7 bases at V and 5 bases at J; junction bases unmatched: 9. The CDR3 loop is CASTPTGGINEQYF. CDR3 nucleotides: TGCGCCAGCACTCCGACAGGGGGGATAAACGAGCAGTACTTC.

This clone appeared a few times. The chain combines TRBV7-3 with TRBJ1-1; no definite D call. CDR1 and CDR2 from the germline V gene are SGHTA and FQGTGA. The V and J ends lost 0 bases and 7 bases respectively, with 12 bases between them. This CDR3 region has 14 residues. In DNA form, the CDR3 reads TGTGCCAGCAGCTTAACTCTTGGGCAGAGTGAAGCTTTCTTT. The encoded protein is CASSLTLGQSEAFF.

The genes are TRBV7-2 and TRBJ1-1; D is undetermined. The V and J ends lost 5 bases and 1 base respectively, with 14 bases between them. CDR1 is SGHTA, CDR2 FQGNSA, per germline. The CDR3 has 15 amino acids. In DNA form, the CDR3 reads TGTGCCAGCAGCCACCAGACGGTAGCGAACACTGAAGCTTTCTTT. This translates into CASSHQTVANTEAFF. The full variable domain, completed using reference TRBV7-2 and TRBJ1-1, is GAGVSQSPSNKVTEKGKDVELRCDPISGHTALYWYRQSLGQGLEFLIYFQGNSAPDKSGLPSDRFSAERTGGSVSTLTIQRTQQEDSAVYLCASSHQTVANTEAFFGQGTRLTVV.

CDR3 region: CASSRRWTGDGYTF. In nucleotides, the CDR3 is TGTGCCAGCAGCCGAAGATGGACAGGGGATGGCTACACCTTC. This chain uses TRBV14 with TRBJ1-2; the match to TRBD1 covers 9 bases. The CDR3 runs to 14 residues. J was trimmed by 6 bases and V by 4 bases; bases with no gene match: 6. Germline loops: CDR1 SGHDN, CDR2 FVKESK. Complete variable domain (other parts from reference TRBV14 and TRBJ1-2): EAGVTQFPSHSVIEKGQTVTLRCDPISGHDNLYWYRRVMGKEIKFLLHFVKESKQDESGMPNNRFLAERTGGTYSTLKVQPAELEDSGVYFCASSRRWTGDGYTFGSGTRLTVV.

The CDR3 spells CSVGSGTGAPDTQYF. In DNA, the CDR3 is TGCAGCGTTGGATCTGGGACAGGGGCCCCGGATACGCAGTATTTT. The J gene is TRBJ2-3, the V gene TRBV29-1, with TRBD1 matching over 10 bases. The V segment lost 4 bases and the J segment 6 bases; nucleotides outside the gene matches: 10. The germline V gene encodes CDR1 SQVTM and CDR2 ANQGSEA. The CDR3 loop spans 15 amino acids.

The chain uses TRBV5-6 and TRBJ1-6, with 11 bases that match TRBD1. CDR3 length: 17 amino acids. The germline V gene encodes CDR1 SGHDT and CDR2 YYEEEE. J was trimmed by 7 bases and V by 4 bases; bases with no gene match: 10. CDR3 region: CASSPTGTGGLNSPLHF. The CDR3 nucleotides are TGTGCCAGCAGCCCCACCGGGACAGGGGGTTTGAATTCACCCCTCCACTTT.